This is a list of T cell receptor beta chains from one sample in a study of early T cells in non-severe SARS-CoV-2 infection. TCRdb analysed the 5' RACE reads with MiXCR anew, one entry per CDR3 protein. The data hold around 68,000 distinct CDR3 sequences, with around 12% observed a single time. Specimen: whole blood, collected at baseline. These receptors all stem from an adult who was a healthcare worker with PCR-confirmed SARS-CoV-2 infection or an uninfected control (not recorded which). The CDR3 runs from the conserved cysteine through the conserved F or W. Each record gives: V gene, J gene, D gene, CDR3 protein. The D gene is left open where the match is weak.

TRBV7-8	TRBJ2-6	TRBD2	CASSGEGFRANVLTF
TRBV6-5	TRBJ2-7	.	CASSYGGTGYEQYF
TRBV4-3	TRBJ2-6	.	CASSQDVTGLWSGANVLTF
TRBV12-3/TRBV12-4	TRBJ2-7	TRBD2	CASSRSRDYGEQYF
TRBV6-2/TRBV6-3	TRBJ1-1	.	CASRSRAVFTEAFF
TRBV12-3/TRBV12-4	TRBJ2-7	.	CASRLGSGTYEQYF
TRBV12-3/TRBV12-4	TRBJ1-1	.	CASSRAAADLRAEAFF
TRBV7-8	TRBJ2-7	.	CASSSQVTYEQYF
TRBV5-6	TRBJ1-2	TRBD1	CASTQGTAYGYTF
TRBV12-5	TRBJ2-7	.	CASGKTYEQYF
TRBV7-2	TRBJ1-4	.	CASSPMGGSNEKLFF
TRBV11-2	TRBJ1-2	.	CASSLGLRTYGYTF
TRBV6-5	TRBJ2-7	TRBD1	CASRIRQGIHEQYF
TRBV27	TRBJ1-6	.	CASSYRANSPLHF
TRBV12-3/TRBV12-4	TRBJ2-7	.	CASNLEGSSYEQYF
TRBV6-5	TRBJ2-3	.	CASSYRVLDTQYF
TRBV5-6	TRBJ2-1	.	CASSLEGDSSYNEQFF
TRBV7-6	TRBJ2-7	TRBD1	CASSFGDRNYEQYF
TRBV21-1	TRBJ1-5	.	CASSTPRGRINQPQHF
TRBV5-6	TRBJ2-1	TRBD2	CASSSSGGALNEQFF
TRBV20-1	TRBJ1-5	.	CSAKGGNQPQHF
TRBV28	TRBJ1-2	TRBD1	CASSLTDRGGYTF
TRBV29-1	TRBJ2-1	.	CSPQDRLNNEQFF
TRBV24-1	TRBJ1-4	TRBD1	CATSASTGQNEKLFF
TRBV29-1	TRBJ2-5	.	CSAGAGGAQETQYF
TRBV28	TRBJ2-1	.	CASSPPGISADNEQFF
TRBV6-2/TRBV6-3	TRBJ2-7	TRBD2	CASSQTSGSYF
TRBV20-1	TRBJ2-7	TRBD2	CSASSGGTYEQYF
TRBV28	TRBJ2-5	TRBD2	CASHELGLAGEETQYF
TRBV11-2	TRBJ1-1	TRBD1	CASSLQPFMGETGTGLAF
TRBV5-1	TRBJ2-1	TRBD1	CASSKGLGTVDNEQFF
TRBV20-1	TRBJ1-1	.	CSAAVRPNTEAFF
TRBV10-3	TRBJ1-2	TRBD1	CAIRDGQGADYGYTF
TRBV18	TRBJ1-2	.	CASSPGKVYGYTF
TRBV10-1	TRBJ2-7	.	CASSEDRTSGEQYF
TRBV5-6	TRBJ2-7	.	CASSHDSFTYEQYF
TRBV12-5	TRBJ2-1	.	CASGPKLDNEQFF
TRBV27	TRBJ2-1	TRBD2	CASAMGLAGSEQFF